What follows are 8 T cell receptor beta chains derived from one specimen sequenced in a study of breast tumors, draining lymph nodes, adjacent tissues. Using its own MiXCR run on the multiplex PCR reads, TCRdb lists one record per CDR3 protein. The data hold 20,000 to 25,000 distinct CDR3 sequences, with 50% observed a single time. Sequencing was carried out using breast tumor tissue. These receptors were obtained from a female donor with breast cancer. Some clones in this sample may be carry-over from other donors' samples.

This clonotype was seen repeatedly, ten times or more. The chain carries TRBV5-8 and TRBJ2-1, with a tentative D call TRBD2 (6 bases). Germline values: CDR1 SGHTS, CDR2 YDEGEE. The CDR3 consists of 15 residues. V lost 0 bases and J lost 2, with 9 bases in between. CDR3 amino acids: CASSLVAGPYNEQFF. The CDR3, as DNA: TGTGCCAGCAGCTTGGTCGCGGGGCCCTACAATGAGCAGTTCTTC.

Concerning this clonotype itself: No DNA is shown, since the ends of the CDR3 on it are uncertain; the CDR3 is the one TCRdb lists. The chain recombines TRBV30 with TRBJ2-2; the table's D gene call, TRBD1, was not cross checked with the DNA. The V gene's germline CDR1 is GTSNPN and CDR2 SVGIG (reference sequence). The CDR3 has 18 residues if both end residues are counted. CDR3 residues: CACDREGVGEQYFGELFF.

In its sample, this clonotype was seen many times. The gene calls are TRBV2 and TRBJ2-5, with D perhaps matching TRBD2 (6 bases). The V end was cut by 8 bases, the J end by 5 bases, with 24 bases between. Germline-derived CDR1 and CDR2 are SNHLY and FYNNEI. The CDR3 totals 16 residues. The CDR3 loop reads CASFQGWREAEETQYF. The CDR3 DNA sequence: TGTGCCAGCTTCCAAGGGTGGAGGGAGGCGGAGGAGACCCAGTACTTC.

The chain couples TRBV2 to TRBJ1-4; possibly TRBD1 for D (5 bases). Trimming removed 2 bases at V and 5 bases at J, with 9 bases between. The germline V gene encodes CDR1 SNHLY and CDR2 FYNNEI. The CDR3 sequence is 14 residues long. In nucleotides, the CDR3 is TGTGCCAGCAGTGAAACAGGCCTAAATGAAAAACTGTTTTTT. The encoded protein is CASSETGLNEKLFF.

By sample share, this clonotype is medium-sized. The CDR3: CASSRSLSYYNEQFF. CDR3 coding DNA: TGTGCCAGCAGCAGGAGCCTATCTTACTACAATGAGCAGTTCTTC. The V gene is TRBV9, the J gene TRBJ2-1; D unresolved. V was trimmed by 4 bases and J by 3 bases, leaving 14 bases between them. Germline V lookup: CDR1 SGDLS, CDR2 YYNGEE. There are 15 residues in the CDR3.

This clonotype was seen many times. This chain links TRBV2 with TRBJ1-5, with no clear D. The germline CDR1 and CDR2 sequences are SNHLY and FYNNEI. The V gene lost 4 bases and the J gene lost 8 bases, with 9 bases spanning the gap. CDR3 length: 12 residues. The CDR3 sequence: CASSGSEKPQHF. The CDR3 DNA is TGTGCCAGCAGTGGGTCAGAGAAGCCCCAGCATTTT.

A single count supports this clonotype. V gene TRBV10-3 combines with J gene TRBJ2-7, with a possible D match to TRBD1 (6 bases). V was pared by 11 bases and J by 3 bases, with 11 bases between. The V gene's germline CDR1 is ENHRY and CDR2 SYGVKD. CDR3 length: 11 residues. CDR3 sequence (DNA): TGTGCCGGGGGACAAATCTACGAGCAGTACTTC. It codes for CAGGQIYEQYF.

This chain uses TRBV9 with TRBJ1-2, with TRBD1 matching over 11 bases. Germline values: CDR1 SGDLS, CDR2 YYNGEE. The CDR3 is made up of 15 amino acids. The V and J ends lost 3 bases and 1 base, in that order; junction bases with no gene match: 2. The CDR3 protein is CASSAGQGDNYGYTF. CDR3 DNA sequence: TGTGCCAGCAGCGCGGGACAGGGGGATAACTATGGCTACACCTTC. Supplemented by reference TRBV9 and TRBJ1-2, the full variable domain reads DSGVTQTPKHLITATGQRVTLRCSPRSGDLSVYWYQQSLDQGLQFLIQYYNGEERAKGNILERFSAQQFPDLHSELNLSSLELGDSALYFCASSAGQGDNYGYTFGSGTRLTVV.